A single sample gave rise to the 23 T cell receptor beta chains below, sequenced in a study of blood T cell repertoires in COVID-19. Method: immunoSEQ multiplex PCR; TCRdb's copy keeps in-frame clones and lacks some. Of around 260,000 clones listed, 75% to 90% are singletons. Source material: peripheral blood. The receptors come from a woman aged 30 to 39 with active or convalescent COVID-19.

Only one count was recorded for this clone. The gene calls are TRBV5-1 and TRBJ1-2; D gene ambiguous. In germline, CDR1 is SGHRS, CDR2 YFSETQ. There are 14 residues in the CDR3. V was clipped by 2 bases and J by 2 bases, with 10 bases between them. The CDR3 is CASSFNGENYGYTF. CDR3 DNA: TGCGCCAGCAGCTTTAATGGGGAGAACTATGGCTACACCTTC.

V is TRBV21-1 and J is TRBJ2-1; the table calls TRBD1, which could not be checked here. TRBV21-1 corresponds to a pseudogene. The CDR3 consists of 17 residues. This CDR3 reads CASSKELRQGGPYGQFF. The CDR3 coding sequence is TGTGCCAGCAGCAAAGAGTTGAGGCAGGGGGGTCCTTATGGTCAGTTCTTC.

This chain uses TRBV5-8 with TRBJ2-3; possible D gene TRBD2, 6 bases. V dropped 5 bases and J dropped 6 bases, with 13 bases sitting between them. The CDR3 is 13 residues long. Germline lookup yields CDR1 SGHTS and CDR2 YDEGEE. Here the CDR3 DNA reads TGTGCCAGCAGTCATTCACGGGGGGATACGCAGTATTTT. It codes for CASSHSRGDTQYF.

The rearrangement links TRBV19 to TRBJ1-2; 10 nucleotides match TRBD1. J was trimmed by 4 bases and V by 5 bases; bases with no gene match: 7. The germline CDR1 and CDR2 sequences are LNHDA and SQIVND (reference sequence). The length of the CDR3 is 15 residues. The CDR3 sequence is CASSAPRTGGYGYTF. DNA for the CDR3: TGTGCCAGTAGTGCGCCCCGGACAGGGGGCTATGGCTACACCTTC.

This chain links TRBV7-2 with TRBJ1-6; D perhaps matches TRBD1 (5 bases). Germline-derived CDR1 and CDR2 are SGHTA and FQGNSA. The ends were cut back, 2 bases at V and 6 bases at J, with 8 bases in the middle. The CDR3 runs to 14 residues. DNA for the CDR3: TGTGCCAGCAGCTTAAGAAGGGGTAATTCACCCCTCCACTTT. Amino acids: CASSLRRGNSPLHF.

The gene calls are TRBV7-2 and TRBJ2-3; 10 bases are shared with TRBD2. Looked up from germline, CDR1 is SGHTA and CDR2 is FQGNSA. There are 16 residues in the CDR3. V lost 5 bases to trimming and J lost 7 bases; unmatched junction nucleotides: 12. The DNA for the CDR3 is TGTGCCAGCAGCCTACGGGGTAGCGGGGGGAGACATACGCAGTATTTT. As protein: CASSLRGSGGRHTQYF.

The chain uses TRBV24-1 and TRBJ1-5; TRBD1 might be the D (5 bases). Deletions cut 4 bases from V and 0 bases from J, with 30 bases between. There are 22 residues in the CDR3. The germline CDR1 and CDR2 sequences are KGHDR and SFDVKD. The CDR3 loop is CATSDHPGSGPKGWDSNQPQHF. The CDR3, as DNA: TGTGCCACCAGTGACCACCCAGGGTCCGGACCGAAAGGTTGGGATAGCAATCAGCCCCAGCATTTT.

The rearrangement links TRBV30 to TRBJ1-2, with 7 bases identical to TRBD1. The CDR3 extends over 13 amino acids. The germline CDR1 and CDR2 sequences are GTSNPN and SVGIG (reference sequence). The ends lost 6 bases at V and 8 bases at J; junction bases unmatched: 12. The CDR3 here is CACRDSSTGGYTF. In DNA form, the CDR3 reads TGTGCCTGTCGGGACAGCTCCACGGGGGGCTACACCTTC.

This clone was seen just once. This chain uses TRBV4-3 with TRBJ1-3, with TRBD1 matching 7 bases. V was pared by 0 bases and J by 2 bases, with 16 bases of the junction left unmatched. The CDR3 is 20 residues long. Looked up from germline, CDR1 is LGHNA and CDR2 is YSLEER. The CDR3 sequence is CASSQEVLGGNSSTGNTIYF. CDR3 nucleotide sequence: TGCGCCAGCAGCCAAGAGGTTCTAGGGGGCAATAGTTCAACTGGAAACACCATATATTTT.

This clone was counted ten times or more. The rearrangement links TRBV6-1 to TRBJ2-3, with a weak D call TRBD1 (6 bases). There are 17 residues in the CDR3. Trimming left V 2 bases short and J 0 bases short, with 15 bases between. Germline lookup yields CDR1 MNHNS and CDR2 SASEGT. The CDR3 DNA sequence: TGTGCCAGCAGTGAATCCAGTGGGGGCCCTAGCACAGATACGCAGTATTTT. It specifies CASSESSGGPSTDTQYF.

The V and J genes are TRBV7-2 and TRBJ2-3; the match to TRBD2 covers 14 bases. Germline V gene data show CDR1 as SGHTA and CDR2 as FQGNSA. The V and J ends lost 5 bases and 5 bases, in that order; junction bases with no gene match: 9. This CDR3 spans 17 amino acids. This CDR3 is CASSPRGTSGGEDTQYF. In nucleotides, the CDR3 is TGTGCCAGCAGCCCCCGCGGGACTAGCGGGGGCGAAGATACGCAGTATTTT.

The rearrangement links TRBV6-2 or TRBV6-3 to TRBJ1-2; D uncertain. The V and J ends lost 2 bases and 7 bases respectively, with 14 bases between them. Germline CDR1 MNHEY, CDR2 SVGEGT. This CDR3 has 14 residues. CDR3 region: CASSYGGSTGGYTF. The CDR3, as DNA: TGTGCCAGCAGTTACGGCGGGTCGACCGGTGGCTACACCTTC.

The chain carries TRBV4-1 and TRBJ2-5, with a weak D call TRBD2 (5 bases). Trimming pared 3 bases from V and 5 bases from J, leaving 13 bases between. Germline CDR1 is MGHRA and CDR2 is YSYEKL. The CDR3 extends over 14 amino acids. The DNA for the CDR3 is TGCGCCAGCAGCCAGAACGGGGAGTCGGAGACCCAGTACTTC. This sequence encodes CASSQNGESETQYF.

This chain uses TRBV10-2 with TRBJ2-5; 10 nucleotides line up with TRBD2. Germline CDR1 is WSHSY and CDR2 is SAAADI. CDR3 length: 15 amino acids. V gave up 6 bases and J gave up 2 bases; unmatched junction bases: 6. The CDR3 loop reads CASSYSGGLQETQYF. CDR3 DNA sequence: TGCGCCAGCAGCTATAGCGGGGGGCTTCAAGAGACCCAGTACTTC.

Only one count was recorded for this clone. The chain uses TRBV27 and TRBJ1-2; D is uncertain. The CDR3 is 15 residues long. The ends were cut back, 4 bases at V and 2 bases at J, with 14 bases in the middle. Looked up from germline, CDR1 is MNHEY and CDR2 is SMNVEV (reference sequence). Here the CDR3 DNA reads TGTGCCAGCAGTTCGTCTGACACCCCAAACTATGGCTACACCTTC. Translating it yields CASSSSDTPNYGYTF.

This rearrangement joins TRBV7-3 to TRBJ2-2; TRBD1 agrees at 9 bases. The J segment lost 6 bases and the V segment lost 0 bases, leaving 2 bases of the junction unmatched. Germline V gives CDR1 SGHTA, CDR2 FQGTGA. The CDR3 covers 15 residues. CDR3 coding DNA: TGTGCCAGCAGCTTAACGACAGGGGGAGCCGGGGAGCTGTTTTTT. It encodes CASSLTTGGAGELFF. Full variable domain (missing parts from reference TRBV7-3 and TRBJ2-2): GAGVSQTPSNKVTEKGKYVELRCDPISGHTALYWYRQSLGQGPEFLIYFQGTGAADDSGLPNDRFFAVRPEGSVSTLKIQRTERGDSAVYLCASSLTTGGAGELFFGEGSRLTVL.

CDR3: CASTAVAGVYNEQFF. The CDR3 bases are TGTGCCAGCACGGCCGTGGCGGGGGTCTACAATGAGCAGTTCTTC. This rearrangement joins TRBV28 to TRBJ2-1; 7 bases line up with TRBD2. After removal of 7 bases from V and 3 bases from J, the junction contained 9 bases not matched to a gene. The CDR3 has 15 amino acids. Germline values: CDR1 MDHEN, CDR2 SYDVKM.

This clone was recorded once. In DNA form, the CDR3 reads TGTGCCAGCAGCTTGGAGCCTCGAGAGACCCAGTACTTC. Encoded protein: CASSLEPRETQYF. The chain carries TRBV7-8 and TRBJ2-5; D gene uncertain. This CDR3 has 13 amino acids. V lost 3 bases to trimming and J lost 4 bases, with 9 bases between them. Per germline, CDR1 SGHVS and CDR2 FQNEAQ.

The chain has TRBV7-2 and TRBJ2-1; D is possibly TRBD2 (5 bases). The ends were cut back, 2 bases at V and 10 bases at J, with 15 bases in the middle. This CDR3 has 14 amino acids. The germline CDR1 and CDR2 sequences are SGHTA and FQGNSA. DNA of the CDR3: TGTGCCAGCAGCTTATTGCGGCTAGCTTGGGAGCAGTTCTTC. Amino acids: CASSLLRLAWEQFF.

The chain combines TRBV4-2 with TRBJ1-5; D is uncertain. The V gene's germline CDR1 is LGHNA and CDR2 YNFKEQ. The length of the CDR3 is 16 residues. Trimming removed 0 bases from V and 1 base from J, with 10 bases in between. DNA for the CDR3: TGTGCCAGCAGCCAAGATGCGGGTCGGAGCAATCAGCCCCAGCATTTT. Translation gives CASSQDAGRSNQPQHF.

J is TRBJ1-1 and V is TRBV5-1; D might be TRBD1 (5 bases). The germline gives CDR1 SGHRS, CDR2 YFSETQ. This CDR3 comprises 13 residues. V lost 0 bases and J lost 7, with 10 bases in between. CDR3 sequence reads: CASSLVWGNEAFF. The CDR3 nucleotides read TGCGCCAGCAGCTTGGTGTGGGGCAATGAAGCTTTCTTT.

This chain links TRBV2 with TRBJ2-5; D remains unclear. The ends were cut back, 1 base at V and 2 bases at J, with 11 bases in the middle. CDR1 and CDR2 (germline): SNHLY, FYNNEI. CDR3 size: 15 residues. For the CDR3, the DNA is TGTGCCAGCAGTGAAGAAAGGCGGAATCAAGAGACCCAGTACTTC. Translated: CASSEERRNQETQYF.

To note about this clone: Other DNA sequences in the same sample also yield this CDR3. This chain uses TRBV7-9 with TRBJ2-5, with TRBD1 matching 9 bases. The CDR3 totals 13 residues. Germline V gene lookup returns CDR1 SEHNR and CDR2 FQNEAQ (reference sequence). J gave up 4 bases and V 3 bases, and 0 bases lay outside the gene matches. The CDR3, as DNA: TGTGCCAGCAGCTTGGACAGGGGAGAGACCCAGTACTTC. Translated, it gives CASSLDRGETQYF.